This passage covers 18 T cell receptor beta chains from one sample sequenced in a study of CD8 T cells in Susac syndrome. The RNA, about 0.5 to 1 ug, was put through reverse transcription using random hexamers. TCRdb used MiXCR to reprocess the immunoSEQ multiplex PCR reads, holding one entry per CDR3 protein. The table shows about 130,000 distinct CDR3 sequences, with approximately 95% occurring only once. Material for sequencing was CD8+ T cells from PBMCs. The receptors were gathered from a human donor with multiple sclerosis.

V gene TRBV7-9 combines with J gene TRBJ1-1; the D is unclear. CDR1 SEHNR and CDR2 FQNEAQ come from the germline V gene (reference sequence). Trimming pared 7 bases from V and 7 bases from J, leaving 22 bases between. The CDR3 is made up of 15 amino acids. CDR3 region: CASNKAVGRQYEAFF. In DNA, the CDR3 is TGTGCCAGCAACAAGGCGGTCGGCCGGCAGTATGAAGCTTTCTTT.

This rearrangement joins TRBV12-3 or TRBV12-4 to TRBJ2-6; D may be TRBD2 (6 bases). The V end was cut by 6 bases, the J end by 0 bases, with 15 bases between. The CDR3 length is 17 residues. This CDR3 is CASRRPGLHSGANVLTF. CDR3 DNA sequence: TGTGCCAGCAGGAGACCGGGACTCCACTCTGGGGCCAACGTCCTGACTTTC.

This clonotype occurred once. This chain connects TRBV27 to TRBJ2-7; 8 nucleotides align to TRBD2. This CDR3 spans 13 amino acids. In germline, CDR1 is MNHEY, CDR2 SMNVEV (reference sequence). J was trimmed by 6 bases and V by 10 bases; bases with no gene match: 11. The CDR3 DNA follows: TGTGCCACCCGGGCGGGAGGAGGGACCGAGCAGTACTTC. Protein: CATRAGGGTEQYF.

This chain links TRBV15 with TRBJ2-1, with D perhaps matching TRBD1 (6 bases). V was pared by 8 bases and J by 9 bases, with 20 bases between. Germline assignment: CDR1 LNHNV and CDR2 YYDKDF (reference sequence). The length of the CDR3 is 14 residues. The CDR3 sequence: CATRDYRDSGEQFF. CDR3 in DNA: TGTGCCACCCGAGATTACAGGGATTCGGGTGAGCAGTTCTTC.

This chain joins TRBV29-1 and TRBJ2-1; 8 bases are a match to TRBD2. Germline assignment: CDR1 SQVTM and CDR2 ANQGSEA. The CDR3 covers 14 residues. The ends lost 5 bases at V and 3 bases at J; junction bases unmatched: 6. CDR3 residues: CSVFSGLVYNEQFF. Written as DNA, the CDR3 is TGCAGCGTTTTTTCGGGACTAGTCTACAATGAGCAGTTCTTC.

V gene TRBV6-1 combines with J gene TRBJ1-1, with 9 nucleotides matching TRBD1. Germline V gene lookup returns CDR1 MNHNS and CDR2 SASEGT. V was pared by 6 bases and J by 1 base, with 3 bases of the junction left unmatched. CDR3 length: 14 residues. In DNA form, the CDR3 reads TGTGCCAGCAGCCGACAGGGGGGGAACACTGAAGCTTTCTTT. It translates to CASSRQGGNTEAFF.

The rearrangement uses TRBV15 and TRBJ2-5, with D uncertain. Between the trimmed V and J ends, which lost 3 bases and 4 bases, there was a span of 15 bases. CDR1 and CDR2 from the germline V gene are LNHNV and YYDKDF (reference sequence). CDR3 length: 15 residues. The CDR3 DNA reads as TGTGCCACCAGCAGGGACCGTGGGCTCGGAGAGACCCAGTACTTC. Protein product: CATSRDRGLGETQYF.

The genes are TRBV2 and TRBJ1-2; D not resolved. The CDR3 has 14 amino acids. V lost 7 bases, J lost 5 bases, and 17 bases lay in between. CDR1 and CDR2 (germline): SNHLY, FYNNEI. This chain's CDR3 is CASTHPGALYGYTF. As DNA, the CDR3 is TGTGCCAGCACTCATCCCGGAGCCTTGTATGGCTACACCTTC.

This chain uses TRBV13 with TRBJ2-7; TRBD1 agrees at 9 bases. The CDR3 spans 14 residues. CDR1 and CDR2 from the germline V gene are PRHDT and FYEKMQ (reference sequence). The trim removed 5 bases at V and 3 bases at J, leaving 5 bases unmatched. This CDR3 is CASSSDRGFYEQYV. The DNA of the CDR3 is TGTGCCAGCAGCAGTGACAGGGGGTTCTACGAGCAGTACGTC.

The CDR3 is CSARVPAGQYHPGYTF. The CDR3 DNA is TGCAGTGCTAGAGTACCCGCGGGACAGTATCATCCCGGCTACACCTTC. The J gene is TRBJ1-2, the V gene TRBV20-1; 7 bases line up with TRBD1. V dropped 1 base and J dropped 8; count of bases not matched to a gene: 16. CDR3 length equals 16 residues. Germline V gives CDR1 DFQATT, CDR2 SNEGSKA (reference sequence).

This clonotype has only one observation. This chain links TRBV6-5 with TRBJ2-5, with a weak D call TRBD2 (5 bases). V was shortened by 0 bases and J by 5 bases, with 13 bases between the two germline ends. The CDR3 covers 15 residues. Germline V gene sequence: CDR1 MNHEY, CDR2 SVGAGI. The DNA of the CDR3 is TGTGCCAGCAGTTACTCGGTTGATACTAGGGAGACCCAGTACTTC. Amino acids: CASSYSVDTRETQYF.

This clonotype was detected a few times. The chain has TRBV7-9 and TRBJ2-5; D possibly corresponds to TRBD2 (5 bases). Germline V gives CDR1 SEHNR, CDR2 FQNEAQ (reference sequence). The CDR3 length is 13 residues. Trimming took off 5 bases at V and 0 bases at J, with 7 bases between the two ends. CDR3 bases: TGTGCCAGCAGCCCGGGAAACCAAGAGACCCAGTACTTC. Translation gives CASSPGNQETQYF. Based on the CDR3 plus reference TRBV7-9 and TRBJ2-5, the full variable domain is DTGVSQNPRHKITKRGQNVTFRCDPISEHNRLYWYRQTLGQGPEFLTYFQNEAQLEKSRLLSDRFSAERPKGSFSTLEIQRTEQGDSAMYLCASSPGNQETQYFGPGTRLLVL.

The V and J genes are TRBV4-1 and TRBJ1-2; maybe TRBD1 (6 bases). Per germline, CDR1 MGHRA and CDR2 YSYEKL. V dropped 4 bases and J dropped 4 bases, with 13 bases sitting between them. The CDR3 runs to 14 residues. CDR3 bases: TGCGCCAGCAGCCCCGACAGGAAAATCTATGGCTACACCTTC. Encoded protein: CASSPDRKIYGYTF.

The rearrangement joins TRBV4-1 to TRBJ1-5; D gene uncertain. Germline CDR1 and CDR2: MGHRA and YSYEKL. The CDR3 spans 13 residues. Trimming took off 2 bases at V and 2 bases at J, with 4 bases between the two ends. The CDR3 reads CASSQMGNQPQHF. The CDR3 nucleotides read TGCGCCAGCAGCCAAATGGGCAATCAGCCCCAGCATTTT.

V is TRBV20-1 and J is TRBJ1-3; D unclear. Deletions cut 3 bases from V and 0 bases from J, with 24 bases between. The CDR3 consists of 19 residues. Germline CDR1 reads DFQATT; CDR2 reads SNEGSKA (reference sequence). The CDR3 here is CSASLRGATPRNSGNTIYF. Here the CDR3 DNA reads TGCAGTGCTAGCCTACGGGGAGCCACCCCGAGGAACTCTGGAAACACCATATATTTT.

The rearrangement uses TRBV6-1 and TRBJ1-6; D call uncertain. The CDR3 consists of 13 residues. V was pared by 7 bases and J by 10 bases, with 14 bases between. The germline CDR1 and CDR2 sequences are MNHNS and SASEGT. CDR3 nucleotides: TGTGCCAGCAAGGACGGCCGCGGGTCACCCCTCCACTTT. This translates into CASKDGRGSPLHF.

The genes are TRBV5-4 and TRBJ2-7; tentatively, D is TRBD2 (5 bases). CDR1 is SGHNT and CDR2 is YYREEE in the germline V gene (reference sequence). The CDR3 has 14 residues. V was shortened by 2 bases and J by 4 bases, with 13 bases between the two germline ends. CDR3 residues: CASSFRGRSYEQYF. The DNA of the CDR3 is TGTGCCAGCAGCTTTCGGGGTCGGTCGTACGAGCAGTACTTC.

The chain combines TRBV13 with TRBJ1-1; the D gene is possibly TRBD1 (6 bases). Looked up from germline, CDR1 is PRHDT and CDR2 is FYEKMQ (reference sequence). V dropped 8 bases and J dropped 4 bases, with 17 bases sitting between them. This CDR3 has 14 residues. The CDR3, as DNA: TGTGCCAGCGGAGCTGGAGGGGGGCGCACTGAAGCTTTCTTT. This sequence encodes CASGAGGGRTEAFF.